The present T cell receptor (beta chain) was sequenced within a study of cytomegalovirus exposure and HLA in healthy donors. Germline CDR1 and CDR2: SQVTM and ANQGSEA. CDR3 length: 16 residues. After removal of 6 bases from V and 4 bases from J, the junction contained 16 bases not matched to a gene. As regards this clone: Its target is unknown.

The PCR ran on 60 Vbeta and 13 Jbeta primers. The method was immunoSEQ multiplex PCR; TCRdb's version includes in-frame clones alone and lacks a portion of them. The sample contains around 130,000 clones, over 70% of which appear only once. Study results and caveats: Most of the CMV-associated TCR beta chains (in a later analysis) appeared to be HLA-restricted.

The J gene is TRBJ1-1, the V gene TRBV29-1, with 8 bases aligning to TRBD1. Sample: PBMCs. The receptor was derived from a woman aged 40 to 50 in good health and CMV-seronegative. CDR3 in DNA: TGCAGCGTGGGGGGGGCCAGGGACAGGCCAGCCACTGAAGCTTTCTTT. Its translation: CSVGGARDRPATEAFF. Full variable domain (remainder filled in from reference TRBV29-1 and TRBJ1-1): SAVISQKPSRDICQRGTSLTIQCQVDSQVTMMFWYRQQPGQSLTLIATANQGSEATYESGFVIDKFPISRPNLTFSTLTVSNMSPEDSSIYLCSVGGARDRPATEAFFGQGTRLTVV.